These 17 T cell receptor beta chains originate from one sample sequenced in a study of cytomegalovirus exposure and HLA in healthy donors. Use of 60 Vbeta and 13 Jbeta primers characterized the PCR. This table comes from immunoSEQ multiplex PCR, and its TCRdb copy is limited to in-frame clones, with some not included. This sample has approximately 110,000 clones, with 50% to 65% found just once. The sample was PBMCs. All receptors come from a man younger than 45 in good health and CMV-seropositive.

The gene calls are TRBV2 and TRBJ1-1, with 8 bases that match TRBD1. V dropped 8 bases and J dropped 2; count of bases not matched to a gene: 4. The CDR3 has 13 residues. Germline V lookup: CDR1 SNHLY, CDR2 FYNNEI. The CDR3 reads CASQGAENTEAFF. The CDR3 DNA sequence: TGTGCCAGCCAGGGGGCAGAAAACACTGAAGCTTTCTTT.

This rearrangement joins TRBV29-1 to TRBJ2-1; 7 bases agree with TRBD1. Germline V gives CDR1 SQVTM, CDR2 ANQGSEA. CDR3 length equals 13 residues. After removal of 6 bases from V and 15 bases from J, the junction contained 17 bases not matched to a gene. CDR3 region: CSVELTGITAGFF. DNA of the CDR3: TGCAGCGTAGAACTGACAGGGATAACCGCGGGGTTCTTC.

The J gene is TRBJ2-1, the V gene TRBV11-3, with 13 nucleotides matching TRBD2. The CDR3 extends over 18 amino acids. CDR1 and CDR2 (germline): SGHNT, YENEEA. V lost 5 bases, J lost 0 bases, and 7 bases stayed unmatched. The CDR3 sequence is CASSLLAGGQGSYNEQFF. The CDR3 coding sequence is TGTGCCAGCAGCCTACTAGCGGGGGGGCAGGGCTCCTACAATGAGCAGTTCTTC.

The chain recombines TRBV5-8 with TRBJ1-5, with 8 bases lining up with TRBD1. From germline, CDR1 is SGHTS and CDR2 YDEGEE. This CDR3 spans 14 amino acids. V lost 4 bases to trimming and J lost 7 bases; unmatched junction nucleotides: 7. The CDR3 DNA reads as TGTGCCAGCAGCCCAGGACAGGGAGCCCAGCCCCAGCATTTT. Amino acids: CASSPGQGAQPQHF.

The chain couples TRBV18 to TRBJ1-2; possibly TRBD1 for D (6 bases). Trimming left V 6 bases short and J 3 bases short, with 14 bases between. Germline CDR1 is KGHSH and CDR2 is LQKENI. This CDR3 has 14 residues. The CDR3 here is CASSQNRAYYGYTF. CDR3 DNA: TGTGCCAGCTCCCAAAACAGGGCATACTATGGCTACACCTTC.

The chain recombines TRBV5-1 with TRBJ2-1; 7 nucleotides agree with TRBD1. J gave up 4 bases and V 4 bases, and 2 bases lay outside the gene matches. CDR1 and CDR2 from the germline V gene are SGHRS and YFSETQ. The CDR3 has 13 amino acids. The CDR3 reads CASSLQGYNEQFF. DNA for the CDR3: TGCGCCAGCAGCCTACAGGGGTACAATGAGCAGTTCTTC.

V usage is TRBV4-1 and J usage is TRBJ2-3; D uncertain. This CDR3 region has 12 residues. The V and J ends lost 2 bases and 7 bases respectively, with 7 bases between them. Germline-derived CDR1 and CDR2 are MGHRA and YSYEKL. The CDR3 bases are TGCGCCAGCAGCCAACAGATGAATACGCAGTATTTT. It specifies CASSQQMNTQYF.

In DNA, the CDR3 is TGTGCCAGCAGCCCTGGCAGGGTTGCCGGGGAGCTGTTTTTT. Translating gives CASSPGRVAGELFF. The chain uses TRBV7-3 and TRBJ2-2; D might be TRBD1 (5 bases). CDR3 length: 14 amino acids. Trimming shortened V by 5 bases and J by 6 bases, and 13 bases separated the two germline ends. In germline, CDR1 is SGHTA, CDR2 FQGTGA.

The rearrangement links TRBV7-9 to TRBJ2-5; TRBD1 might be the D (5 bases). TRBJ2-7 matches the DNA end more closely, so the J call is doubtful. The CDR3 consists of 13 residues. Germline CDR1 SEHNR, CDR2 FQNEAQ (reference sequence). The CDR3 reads CASSFTQDYEQYF. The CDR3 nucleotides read TGTGCCAGCAGCTTTACACAGGATTACGAGCAGTACTTC.

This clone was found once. CDR3 sequence: CASSYAGSTGYTF. CDR3 nucleotides: TGTGCCAGCAGTTACGCGGGGAGCACTGGCTACACCTTC. This chain links TRBV6-5 with TRBJ1-2, with unresolved D. Trimming removed 2 bases at V and 7 bases at J, with 11 bases between. The germline V gene encodes CDR1 MNHEY and CDR2 SVGAGI. The CDR3 has 13 amino acids.

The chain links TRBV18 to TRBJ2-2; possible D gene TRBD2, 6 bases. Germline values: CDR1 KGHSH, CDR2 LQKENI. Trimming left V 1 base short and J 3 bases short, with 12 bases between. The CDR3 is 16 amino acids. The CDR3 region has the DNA TGTGCCAGCTCACCACTGGGGACGGGGGACACCGGGGAGCTGTTTTTT. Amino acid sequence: CASSPLGTGDTGELFF.

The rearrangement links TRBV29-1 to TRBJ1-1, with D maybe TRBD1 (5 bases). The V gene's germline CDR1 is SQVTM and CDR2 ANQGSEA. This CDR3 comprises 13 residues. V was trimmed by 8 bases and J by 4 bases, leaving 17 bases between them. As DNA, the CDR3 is TGCAGCACTCAAAAGGGGCCGGGCACTGAAGCTTTCTTT. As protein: CSTQKGPGTEAFF.

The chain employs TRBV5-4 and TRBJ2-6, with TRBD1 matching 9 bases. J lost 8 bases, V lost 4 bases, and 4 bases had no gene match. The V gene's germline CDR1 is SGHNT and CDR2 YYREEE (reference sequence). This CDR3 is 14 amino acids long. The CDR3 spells CASSRDREPNVLTF. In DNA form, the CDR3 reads TGTGCCAGCAGCAGGGACAGGGAGCCCAACGTCCTGACTTTC.

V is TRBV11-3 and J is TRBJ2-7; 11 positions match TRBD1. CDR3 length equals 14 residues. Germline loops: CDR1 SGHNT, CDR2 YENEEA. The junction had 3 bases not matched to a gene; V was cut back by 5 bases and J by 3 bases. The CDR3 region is CASSPGQGGYEQYF. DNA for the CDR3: TGTGCCAGCAGCCCGGGACAGGGGGGCTACGAGCAGTACTTC.

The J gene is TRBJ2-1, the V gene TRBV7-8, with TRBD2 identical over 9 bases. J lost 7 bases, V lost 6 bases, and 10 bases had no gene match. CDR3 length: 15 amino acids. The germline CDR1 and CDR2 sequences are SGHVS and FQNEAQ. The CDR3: CASRTQAGGLNEQFF. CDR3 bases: TGTGCCAGCAGAACGCAGGCGGGGGGGCTGAATGAGCAGTTCTTC.

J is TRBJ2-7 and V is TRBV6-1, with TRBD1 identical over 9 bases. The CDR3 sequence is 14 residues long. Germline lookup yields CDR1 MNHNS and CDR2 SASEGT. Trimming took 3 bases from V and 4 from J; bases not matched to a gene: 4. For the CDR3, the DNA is TGTGCCAGCAGTGACGGGACAGGGTTATACGAGCAGTACTTC. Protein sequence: CASSDGTGLYEQYF.

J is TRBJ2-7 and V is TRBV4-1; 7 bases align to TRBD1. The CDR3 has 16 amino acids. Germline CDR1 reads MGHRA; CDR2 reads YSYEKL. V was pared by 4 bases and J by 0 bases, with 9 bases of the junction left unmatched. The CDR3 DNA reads TGCGCCAGCAGCCTCTATACCGGGACAGACTCCTACGAGCAGTACTTC. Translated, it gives CASSLYTGTDSYEQYF.